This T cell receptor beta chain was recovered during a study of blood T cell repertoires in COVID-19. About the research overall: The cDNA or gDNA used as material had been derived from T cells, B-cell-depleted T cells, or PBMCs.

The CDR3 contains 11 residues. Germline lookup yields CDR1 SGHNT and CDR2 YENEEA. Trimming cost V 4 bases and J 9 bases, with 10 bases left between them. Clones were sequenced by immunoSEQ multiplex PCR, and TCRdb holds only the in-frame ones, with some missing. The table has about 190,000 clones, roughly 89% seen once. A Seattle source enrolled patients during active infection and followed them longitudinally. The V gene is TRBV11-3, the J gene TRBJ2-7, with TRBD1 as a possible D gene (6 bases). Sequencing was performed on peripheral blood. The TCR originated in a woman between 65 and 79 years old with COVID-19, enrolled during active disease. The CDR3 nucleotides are TGTGCCAGCAGCTCTCAAGGGGGGCAGTACTTC. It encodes CASSSQGGQYF.